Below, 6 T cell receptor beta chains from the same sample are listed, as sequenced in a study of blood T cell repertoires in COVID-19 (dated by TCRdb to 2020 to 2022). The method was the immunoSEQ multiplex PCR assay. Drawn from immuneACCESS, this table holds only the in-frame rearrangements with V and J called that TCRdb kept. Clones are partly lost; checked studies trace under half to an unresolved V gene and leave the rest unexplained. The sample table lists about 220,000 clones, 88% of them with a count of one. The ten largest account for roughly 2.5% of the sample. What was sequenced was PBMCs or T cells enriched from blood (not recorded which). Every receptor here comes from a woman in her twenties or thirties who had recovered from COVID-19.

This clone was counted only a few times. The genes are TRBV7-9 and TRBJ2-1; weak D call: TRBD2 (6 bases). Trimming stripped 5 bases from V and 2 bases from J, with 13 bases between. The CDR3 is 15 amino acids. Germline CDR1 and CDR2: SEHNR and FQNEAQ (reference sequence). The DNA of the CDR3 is TGTGCCAGCAGCCCCGGGACTCGTACCTACAATGAGCAGTTCTTC. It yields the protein CASSPGTRTYNEQFF.

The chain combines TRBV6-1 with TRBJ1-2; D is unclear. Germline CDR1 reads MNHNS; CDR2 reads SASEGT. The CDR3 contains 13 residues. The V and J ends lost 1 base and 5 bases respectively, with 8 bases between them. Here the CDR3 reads CASSEGSVYGYTF. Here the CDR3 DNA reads TGTGCCAGCAGTGAAGGGTCGGTTTATGGCTACACCTTC.

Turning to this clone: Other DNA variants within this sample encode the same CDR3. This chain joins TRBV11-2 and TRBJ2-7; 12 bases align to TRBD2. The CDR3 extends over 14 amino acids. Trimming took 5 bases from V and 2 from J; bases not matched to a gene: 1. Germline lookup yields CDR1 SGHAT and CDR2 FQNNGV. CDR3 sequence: CASSPSGGAYEQYF. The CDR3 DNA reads TGTGCCAGCAGCCCTAGCGGGGGGGCCTACGAGCAGTACTTC.

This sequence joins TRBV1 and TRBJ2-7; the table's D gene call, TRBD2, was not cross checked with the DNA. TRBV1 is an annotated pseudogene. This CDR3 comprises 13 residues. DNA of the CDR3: TGCACCAGCAATCATGCGGGGGCTTACGAGCAGTACTTC. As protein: CTSNHAGAYEQYF.

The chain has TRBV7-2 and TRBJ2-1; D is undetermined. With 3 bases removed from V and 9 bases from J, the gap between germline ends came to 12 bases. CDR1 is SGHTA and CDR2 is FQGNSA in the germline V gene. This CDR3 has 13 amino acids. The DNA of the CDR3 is TGTGCCAGCAGCTTCTTAGACAATCGTGAGCAGTTCTTC. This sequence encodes CASSFLDNREQFF.

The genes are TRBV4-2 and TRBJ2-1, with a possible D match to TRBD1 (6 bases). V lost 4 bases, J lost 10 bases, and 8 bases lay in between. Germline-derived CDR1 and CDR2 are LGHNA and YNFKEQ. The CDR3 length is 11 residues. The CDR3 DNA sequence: TGTGCCAGCAGCCCCGGGACAGAGCAGTTCTTC. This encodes CASSPGTEQFF.